This TCR beta chain was profiled in a study of cytomegalovirus exposure and HLA in healthy donors. About the study: It was reported in a later analysis that the approximately 110 validation repertoires used the same platform as the roughly 640 first-cohort repertoires.

Comments on this clone: Its matching antigen is unknown.

Libraries were prepared by immunoSEQ multiplex PCR; TCRdb keeps only in-frame clonotypes and omits some of them. The sample lists under 350,000 clones, around 86% seen once, with around 1% in the top ten. The junction had 2 bases not matched to a gene; V was cut back by 3 bases and J by 4 bases. The CDR3 sequence is 15 residues long. The germline V gene encodes CDR1 SGHDT and CDR2 YYEEEE. Overall study findings and caveats: A few of the chains that were CMV-associated were confirmed in vitro to be specific for CMV antigens. A list of about 160 TCR beta chains associated with cytomegalovirus was given.

Among the 120 subjects of the validation cohort, separate from the roughly 600-subject first cohort, were the donors. The gene calls are TRBV5-6 and TRBJ2-1; 12 bases agree with TRBD2. The receptor's source is a woman aged 18-29 years in good health and CMV-seronegative. The sequencing input was PBMCs. The CDR3 loop is CASSSLAGGYNEQFF. In DNA, the CDR3 is TGTGCCAGCAGCTCGCTAGCGGGGGGGTACAATGAGCAGTTCTTC.